This T cell receptor (beta chain) was profiled in a study of technical replicates of blood from a handful of donors. Sequenced by immunoSEQ multiplex PCR; TCRdb stores in-frame clones only, minus some. The sample yields some 47,000 clones, 92% seen once. Sequencing input: PBMCs. This clonotype was obtained from a human donor in good health. Some clones in this sample may be carry-over from other donors' samples.

DNA for the CDR3: TGTGCCAGCAGCTTAGGGGGACAGGCTTCGAACACCGGGGAGCTGTTTTTT. It translates to CASSLGGQASNTGELFF. This chain links TRBV7-9 with TRBJ2-2; the match to TRBD1 covers 8 bases. The CDR3 has 17 residues. The trim removed 1 base at V and 0 bases at J, leaving 4 bases unmatched. From germline, CDR1 is SEHNR and CDR2 FQNEAQ (reference sequence).